These T cell receptor beta chains were read from a single sample in a study of T cells in narcolepsy. Assay: immunoSEQ multiplex PCR; the TCRdb copy retains only in-frame clones and omits some. The data hold about 32,000 clones, with about 76% observed a single time. The sample comprised CD45RA- memory CD4+ T cells from PBMCs. All receptors derive from a human donor with narcolepsy. Both conserved end residues are part of each CDR3. The D gene is left open where the match is weak. Rows give clone size only sometimes, using once, few, many, or a class for an expanded clone.

D,V,J,size,CDR3,DNA
TRBD1,TRBV5-8,TRBJ2-1,.,CASSTTGKDDEQFF,TGTGCCAGCAGCACGACAGGGAAGGACGATGAGCAGTTCTTC
.,TRBV7-2,TRBJ1-3,.,CASSLVGNTIYF,TGTGCCAGCAGCTTAGTTGGAAACACCATATATTTT
.,TRBV5-1,TRBJ1-1,.,CASSSPPRGEAFF,TGCGCCAGCAGCTCACCCCCACGGGGCGAAGCTTTCTTT
TRBD1,TRBV19,TRBJ2-7,.,CASSSSRIRDREEQYF,TGTGCCAGTAGTTCCAGCCGAATACGGGACAGGGAAGAGCAGTACTTC
.,TRBV29-1,TRBJ1-1,once,CSVGGTTQGSF,TGCAGCGTTGGGGGTACCACCCAGGGGTCTTTT
TRBD2,TRBV19,TRBJ2-7,.,CASSPLAGTSYEQYF,TGTGCCAGTAGCCCGCTAGCGGGAACTTCCTACGAGCAGTACTTC
.,TRBV7-3,TRBJ1-5,once,CASSLCQPQHF,TGTGCCAGCAGCTTGTGTCAGCCCCAGCATTTT
TRBD2,TRBV19,TRBJ2-7,few,CASKASGTYEQYF,TGTGCCAGTAAGGCTAGCGGGACCTACGAGCAGTACTTC
.,TRBV5-1,TRBJ1-1,few,CASSGRDTSGGNTEAFF,TGCGCCAGCAGCGGCCGGGACACCTCGGGGGGGAACACTGAAGCTTTCTTT
TRBD1,TRBV25-1,TRBJ1-1,few,CASSRQGAAEAFF,TGTGCCAGCAGCCGACAGGGGGCGGCTGAAGCTTTCTTT
TRBD2,TRBV5-1,TRBJ2-1,few,CASSFTSGRINEQFF,TGCGCCAGCAGCTTTACTAGCGGGAGAATCAATGAGCAGTTCTTC
.,TRBV27,TRBJ1-6,.,CASSSGSSYNSPLHF,TGTGCCAGCAGTAGCGGTAGCTCCTATAATTCACCCCTCCACTTT
.,TRBV19,TRBJ1-2,.,CASNSYRARGSYGYTF,TGTGCCAGTAATTCCTACCGGGCCCGGGGTTCCTATGGCTACACCTTC
TRBD1,TRBV11-2,TRBJ1-1,.,CASSRERDRKTFF,TGTGCCAGCAGTCGAGAAAGGGACAGGAAGACTTTCTTT
TRBD1,TRBV5-1,TRBJ2-6,.,CASSFTKPGTGSSGANVLTF,TGCGCCAGCAGCTTTACTAAACCCGGGACAGGCAGCTCTGGGGCCAACGTCCTGACTTTC
TRBD2,TRBV7-2,TRBJ2-4,.,CASSLVSSGRPSTKNIQYF,TGTGCCAGCAGCTTAGTTTCCAGCGGGAGGCCCTCTACCAAAAACATTCAGTACTTC
.,TRBV4-1,TRBJ2-7,.,CASSRSTQGLSYEQYF,TGCGCCAGCAGCCGAAGTACGCAGGGGCTCTCCTACGAGCAGTACTTC
.,TRBV18,TRBJ2-7,.,CASSPLTGGDEQYF,TGTGCCAGCTCACCACTAACCGGAGGGGACGAGCAGTACTTC
.,TRBV5-1,TRBJ1-6,.,CASSPQDYNSPLHF,TGCGCCAGCAGCCCACAGGACTATAATTCACCCCTCCACTTT
.,TRBV9,TRBJ1-5,.,CASSVGPLSNQPQHF,TGTGCCAGCAGCGTAGGACCCCTTAGCAATCAGCCCCAGCATTTT
TRBD1,TRBV6-6,TRBJ2-7,.,CASSSDRGLLEQYF,TGTGCCAGCAGTTCGGACAGGGGGCTTTTAGAGCAGTACTTC
TRBD2,TRBV5-1,TRBJ2-7,.,CASSQLPLTSGSTYEQYF,TGCGCCAGCAGCCAACTACCATTGACTAGCGGGTCGACCTACGAGCAGTACTTC
.,TRBV15,TRBJ1-6,.,CATSRGRLPNSPLHF,TGTGCCACCAGCAGAGGCAGGCTCCCCAATTCACCCCTCCACTTT
TRBD1,TRBV28,TRBJ2-1,.,CASSHTGTGRNEQFF,TGTGCCAGCAGTCACACCGGGACAGGGAGGAATGAGCAGTTCTTC
.,TRBV2,TRBJ2-2,.,CASSESQTNTGELFF,TGTGCCAGCAGTGAATCCCAGACGAACACCGGGGAGCTGTTTTTT
.,TRBV29-1,TRBJ1-1,.,CSVEGGGRSNTEAFF,TGCAGCGTTGAAGGGGGGGGCAGGTCGAACACTGAAGCTTTCTTT
TRBD1,TRBV5-6,TRBJ1-2,.,CASSLMQGEIGGYTF,TGTGCCAGCAGCTTAATGCAGGGGGAGATCGGTGGCTACACCTTC
.,TRBV4-2,TRBJ2-1,.,CASSPLRDSRLQYNEQFF,TGTGCCAGCTCCCCCTTACGGGACTCGCGGCTTCAATACAATGAGCAGTTCTTC
.,TRBV25-1,TRBJ1-1,few,CASKVQGEAFF,TGTGCCAGTAAAGTCCAGGGTGAAGCTTTCTTT
TRBD2,TRBV4-1,TRBJ2-1,few,CASSLLGLAYNEQFF,TGCGCCAGCAGCCTTCTGGGACTAGCTTACAATGAGCAGTTCTTC
.,TRBV2,TRBJ1-4,.,CASRRDRLEMGFPGKLFF,TGTGCCAGCAGGAGAGACAGGTTGGAAATGGGCTTCCCGGGAAAACTGTTTTTT
.,TRBV11-2,TRBJ2-1,.,CASSYTRQSSYNEQFF,TGTGCCAGCAGCTATACCCGACAGAGCTCCTACAATGAGCAGTTCTTC
TRBD2,TRBV7-3,TRBJ2-3,.,CASSIPGLAGEDTQYF,TGTGCCAGCAGCATACCGGGACTAGCGGGAGAAGATACGCAGTATTTT
TRBD2,TRBV30,TRBJ2-5,once,CAWSVASGIETQYF,TGTGCCTGGAGTGTGGCTAGCGGGATAGAGACCCAGTACTTC
TRBD1,TRBV18,TRBJ2-1,few,CASSLYRPGQGGNEQFF,TGTGCCAGCTCACTTTACAGACCGGGACAGGGGGGCAATGAGCAGTTCTTC
TRBD1,TRBV5-1,TRBJ1-1,few,CASSLRDSEAFF,TGCGCCAGCAGCCTCCGGGACAGCGAAGCTTTCTTT
.,TRBV30,TRBJ2-6,few,CAWMVYGANVLTF,TGTGCCTGGATGGTGTACGGGGCCAACGTCCTGACTTTC
.,TRBV30,TRBJ1-4,.,CAWSGGPNEKLFF,TGTGCCTGGAGCGGGGGTCCGAATGAAAAACTGTTTTTT
TRBD1,TRBV5-1,TRBJ1-4,.,CASSLGRPRGPTNEKLFF,TGCGCCAGCAGCTTGGGTCGACCCAGGGGGCCAACTAATGAAAAACTGTTTTTT
.,TRBV5-4,TRBJ1-1,.,CASSFGGALTESAEAFF,TGTGCCAGCAGCTTCGGGGGGGCCCTGACGGAAAGCGCTGAAGCTTTCTTT
TRBD1,TRBV28,TRBJ1-6,.,CASSLTGPRGSPLHF,TGTGCCAGCAGTTTGACAGGGCCGAGGGGGTCACCCCTCCACTTT
TRBD1,TRBV11-2,TRBJ1-3,.,CASSSGTGGGNTIYF,TGTGCCAGCAGCTCAGGGACAGGGGGAGGAAACACCATATATTTT
.,TRBV11-3,TRBJ2-7,.,CASSPYRTDEQYF,TGTGCCAGCAGCCCTTACCGGACTGACGAGCAGTACTTC
TRBD2,TRBV7-2,TRBJ2-4,.,CASSLEGTSLKNIQYF,TGTGCCAGCAGCTTGGAGGGGACTAGTCTCAAAAACATTCAGTACTTC
.,TRBV7-6,TRBJ2-1,.,CASSLLWGVPNEQFF,TGTGCCAGCAGCTTACTATGGGGCGTGCCCAATGAGCAGTTCTTC